A single TCR beta chain is shown here with its context. What it binds is unknown. A junction boundary mismatches the germline segment, possibly from a read error. CDR1 is SGHTA and CDR2 is FQGNSA in the germline V gene. The CDR3 is made up of 16 amino acids. This entry belongs to a study of post-analysis software for immune sequencing data. Study context: Recorded subtypes: relapsing-remitting, secondary progressive, progressive-relapsing; some patients unannotated.

General study results and limits: Among roughly five TRBV segments more frequent in patients than controls were TRBV5-6, TRBV5-1 and TRBV20-1.

Tagging with unique molecular identifiers was a feature of the TCR beta cDNA libraries. It was from approximately 0.91 to 9.4 million T cells that around 500,000 cDNA molecules came. TCRdb independently ran MiXCR on the PCR reads; one entry per CDR3 protein. Here the sample spans about 160,000 distinct CDR3 sequences, about 37% being singletons. The sequence was collected from a girl aged 5-17 years with multiple sclerosis. The sequences come from blood, collected after autologous hematopoietic stem cell transplantation. The chain links TRBV7-2 to TRBJ2-3; TRBD2 aligns across 13 bases. Here the CDR3 reads CASSSGLAGATDAQYF. CDR3 coding DNA: TGTGCCAGCAGCTCCGGACTAGCGGGGGCCACAGATGCGCAGTATTTT.